The entry below gives a single TCR beta chain sequence along with its context. Its recognized antigen is unknown. Per-nucleotide qualities are absent, and no much larger clonotype sits a single base away. The immunoSEQ Assay, a bias-controlled multiplex PCR, was used to amplify TCRbeta CDR3 regions from genomic DNA. Turning to the authors' computational methods: Nucleated cell counts per sample were estimated from amplification of reference gene primers within the assay. Sequence reads were collapsed and filtered to measure the absolute abundance of every unique TCRbeta CDR3 rearrangement. For each sample, productive Simpson clonality was calculated by taking the square root of Simpson's diversity index across productive rearrangements. Held by TCRdb, this immuneACCESS table contains in-frame sequences only and omits some clones. Under half of the omission traces to an unresolved V gene where checked; the cause of the rest is unknown. From that table come the V and J calls and clone size; the DNA was used to work out D and trimming. The sample table holds fewer than 250,000 clones, of which 85% to 90% were seen once. The ten largest clones capture under 3.5% of the sample.

At one collaborating source in Seattle, patients were enrolled during active infection and were followed longitudinally through the course of disease. Each collaborating institution followed its own protocols to collect whole blood in K2EDTA tubes. For TCRbeta analysis, collaborators shipped samples in one of three forms: frozen whole blood, isolated PBMCs, or DNA extracted from either of those sample types. This sample was taken from a study of blood T cell repertoires in COVID-19 (dated by TCRdb to 2020 to 2022). For context, the study as a whole: Samples from collaborators originated in the United States, Italy and Spain and spanned both the acute and convalescent phases of COVID-19. The repertoires were released in a freely available public database intended as a resource for research on the immune response to SARS-CoV-2. The prospective study material was composed of cDNA or gDNA derived from T cells, B-cell-depleted T cells, or PBMCs. Samples came from the ongoing ImmuneRACE study (first 160 participants) plus 1,254 subjects from 6 global collaborators. The dataset comprised deeply sampled blood TCRbeta repertoires from subjects exposed to, actively infected with, or recovered from COVID-19. Where available, HLA class I and class II types were obtained from metadata supplied by the sample provider rather than from assay-based typing. The sample metadata nearly always contained a de-identified subject ID, COVID-19 status, age in years and sex. What the work shows at the level of the full study, not this receptor alone: The quantity of clinical and demographic metadata differed by source and by participant and was supplied without curation.

There are 13 amino acids in the CDR3, from cysteine to phenylalanine inclusive. The only DNA kept is the CDR3, 39 bases in frame from the first base. CDR1 and CDR2, looked up from the germline V gene, are KGHDR and SFDVKD. V lost 0 bases and J lost 7 bases; the stretch between them is 6 bases long. Sequencing used peripheral blood. The receptor was isolated from a young man with COVID-19, enrolled during active disease. The chain was built from TRBV24-1 and TRBJ1-5; the D region possibly corresponds to TRBD1 (5 bases align). The CDR3 reads CATSDLQGQPQHF. DNA sequence: TGTGCCACCAGTGATTTGCAGGGACAGCCCCAGCATTTT.